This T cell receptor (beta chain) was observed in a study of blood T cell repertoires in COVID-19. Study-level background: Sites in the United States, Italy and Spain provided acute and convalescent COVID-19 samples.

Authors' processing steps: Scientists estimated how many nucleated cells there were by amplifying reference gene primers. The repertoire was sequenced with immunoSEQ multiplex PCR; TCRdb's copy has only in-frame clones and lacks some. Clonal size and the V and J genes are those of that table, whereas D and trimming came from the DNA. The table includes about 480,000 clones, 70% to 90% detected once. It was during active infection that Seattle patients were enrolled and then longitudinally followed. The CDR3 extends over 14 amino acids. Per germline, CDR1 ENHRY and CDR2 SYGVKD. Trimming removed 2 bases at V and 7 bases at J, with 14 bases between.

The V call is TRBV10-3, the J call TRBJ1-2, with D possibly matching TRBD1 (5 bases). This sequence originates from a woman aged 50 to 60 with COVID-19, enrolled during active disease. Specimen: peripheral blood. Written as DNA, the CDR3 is TGTGCCATCAGTGAGGGCAGGGCAGGCTCTGGCTACACCTTC. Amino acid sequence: CAISEGRAGSGYTF.